The 27 T cell receptor beta chains below all came from one sample that was sequenced in a study of shared clonotypes between healthy human individuals. The repertoire was sequenced with immunoSEQ multiplex PCR; TCRdb's copy has only in-frame clones and lacks some. The sample includes roughly 2.4 million clones, under 97% of them seen just once. The sequencing sample was made of naive CD4+ T cells sorted from blood. The subset is: CD45RA+ positively selected. These receptors came from a man younger than 30 in good health.

CDR3 amino acids: CASSSPGQGWEQYF. The DNA for the CDR3 is TGTGCCAGCAGCTCCCCGGGACAGGGATGGGAGCAGTACTTC. The J gene is TRBJ2-7, the V gene TRBV5-4; 9 bases are shared with TRBD1. The CDR3 contains 14 residues. Germline V lookup: CDR1 SGHNT, CDR2 YYREEE (reference sequence). The V gene end was trimmed by 3 bases and the J gene end by 7 bases; junction bases not matched to a gene: 8.

V and J are TRBV7-9 and TRBJ1-1, with D hard to call. Germline V gene lookup returns CDR1 SEHNR and CDR2 FQNEAQ (reference sequence). The CDR3 is 15 residues long. V dropped 3 bases and J dropped 7 bases, with 18 bases sitting between them. CDR3 DNA sequence: TGTGCCAGCAGCTTGGCCTCGGGTGAGTGGGGTGAAGCTTTCTTT. Amino acids: CASSLASGEWGEAFF.

The genes are TRBV5-1 and TRBJ2-5, with a weak D call TRBD2 (5 bases). This CDR3 comprises 14 residues. Germline CDR1 reads SGHRS; CDR2 reads YFSETQ. V shed 0 bases and J shed 5 bases, with 11 bases lying between them. The CDR3 DNA reads TGCGCCAGCAGCTTGGTTATTAGCGCGGAGACCCAGTACTTC. Encoded protein: CASSLVISAETQYF.

Concerning this clone: Other DNA sequences of this sample code for an identical CDR3. The V gene is TRBV18, the J gene TRBJ1-4; possibly TRBD1 for D (5 bases). From germline, CDR1 is KGHSH and CDR2 LQKENI. The CDR3 loop spans 15 amino acids. With 3 bases removed from V and 0 bases from J, the gap between germline ends came to 8 bases. The CDR3 DNA is TGTGCCAGCTCACCGAGGACATCAACTAATGAAAAACTGTTTTTT. Translating gives CASSPRTSTNEKLFF. The whole variable domain, filled in from reference TRBV18 and TRBJ1-4, reads NAGVMQNPRHLVRRRGQEARLRCSPMKGHSHVYWYRQLPEEGLKFMVYLQKENIIDESGMPKERFSAEFPKEGPSILRIQQVVRGDSAAYFCASSPRTSTNEKLFFGSGTQLSVL.

The chain joins TRBV5-4 to TRBJ1-1; perhaps TRBD1 as D (6 bases). Deletions cut 4 bases from V and 1 base from J, with 11 bases between. The length of the CDR3 is 14 residues. The germline V gene has CDR1 SGHNT and CDR2 YYREEE (reference sequence). The CDR3 nucleotides read TGTGCCAGCAGCGGACAGTCTAAGAACACTGAAGCTTTCTTT. Amino acids: CASSGQSKNTEAFF.

For this clone: Distinct nucleotide sequences in the sample also encode this CDR3. V and J are TRBV30 and TRBJ1-3; possible D gene TRBD1, 5 bases. CDR3 length: 15 residues. Germline lookup yields CDR1 GTSNPN and CDR2 SVGIG (reference sequence). Trimming removed 0 bases from V and 1 base from J, with 10 bases in between. The CDR3 DNA reads as TGTGCCTGGAGTGTTGGGGGATCTTCTGGAAACACCATATATTTT. It yields the protein CAWSVGGSSGNTIYF.

The CDR3, as DNA: TGTGCCAGTAGCCCACTTTCTCGGCAGGCTGAGGGCAATCAGCCCCAGCATTTT. Its protein is CASSPLSRQAEGNQPQHF. The chain uses TRBV19 and TRBJ1-5; D remains unclear. The CDR3 runs to 18 residues. V was pared by 6 bases and J by 2 bases, with 23 bases between. Germline values: CDR1 LNHDA, CDR2 SQIVND (reference sequence).

This clone turned up a few times. The sample carries other DNA sequences with the same CDR3. The V call is TRBV6-1, the J call TRBJ1-6, with a possible D match to TRBD1 (5 bases). There are 14 residues in the CDR3. Trimming removed 1 base at V and 7 bases at J, with 8 bases between. In germline, CDR1 is MNHNS, CDR2 SASEGT. CDR3: CASSEVGGNSPLHF. In nucleotides, the CDR3 is TGTGCCAGCAGTGAAGTGGGGGGGAATTCACCCCTCCACTTT.

In the case of this clone: The sample contains more than one DNA sequence encoding this CDR3. The chain combines TRBV6-1 with TRBJ1-2, with D uncertain. Per germline, CDR1 MNHNS and CDR2 SASEGT. The CDR3 consists of 12 residues. The V gene lost 1 base and the J gene lost 7 bases, with 7 bases spanning the gap. CDR3 sequence (DNA): TGTGCCAGCAGTGAAGGAGGCGGTGGCTACACCTTC. Protein: CASSEGGGGYTF.

J is TRBJ1-5 and V is TRBV28; D remains ambiguous. The CDR3 has 14 amino acids. V was shortened by 6 bases and J by 7 bases, with 16 bases between the two germline ends. Looked up from germline, CDR1 is MDHEN and CDR2 is SYDVKM. The CDR3 is CASSPPGNGQPQHF. The CDR3 DNA reads as TGTGCCAGCAGCCCCCCGGGCAATGGCCAGCCCCAGCATTTT.

This clone occurred a few times. Other DNA sequences in this sample translate to the same CDR3. The chain uses TRBV5-1 and TRBJ1-3; 7 bases map to TRBD1. The CDR3 covers 14 residues. Germline V gene sequence: CDR1 SGHRS, CDR2 YFSETQ. The trim removed 4 bases at V and 0 bases at J, leaving 1 base unmatched. CDR3 in DNA: TGCGCCAGCAGCCGGGACAGCTCTGGAAACACCATATATTTT. Protein product: CASSRDSSGNTIYF.

This chain links TRBV6-5 with TRBJ1-5, with a weak D call TRBD1 (6 bases). Germline V gives CDR1 MNHEY, CDR2 SVGAGI. Trimming left V 6 bases short and J 4 bases short, with 16 bases between. CDR3 size: 15 residues. CDR3 residues: CASSPDRIPNQPQHF. The CDR3 DNA follows: TGTGCCAGCAGCCCCGACAGGATCCCTAATCAGCCCCAGCATTTT.

The chain is built from TRBV5-6 and TRBJ2-1; D not resolved. V lost 4 bases and J 9 bases, leaving 14 bases between the germline ends. Germline V gene data show CDR1 as SGHDT and CDR2 as YYEEEE. The CDR3 covers 13 residues. CDR3 sequence (DNA): TGTGCCAGCAGCCCCCAGTCTGTGGGTGAGCAGTTCTTC. Its protein is CASSPQSVGEQFF.

The CDR3 DNA follows: TGTGCCAGCGGTGGACTAGCGGGATCCACAGATACGCAGTATTTT. Amino acid sequence: CASGGLAGSTDTQYF. The V call is TRBV28, the J call TRBJ2-3, with 12 positions matching TRBD2. J was trimmed by 2 bases and V by 8 bases; bases with no gene match: 5. The CDR3 covers 15 residues. From germline, CDR1 is MDHEN and CDR2 SYDVKM.

The chain employs TRBV6-1 and TRBJ1-2; possibly TRBD1 for D (6 bases). CDR1 and CDR2 from the germline V gene are MNHNS and SASEGT. Trimming stripped 7 bases from V and 2 bases from J, with 11 bases between. This CDR3 has 13 residues. CDR3 sequence (DNA): TGTGCCAGCAAGACACAGGGAAACTATGGCTACACCTTC. Amino acids: CASKTQGNYGYTF.

The chain uses TRBV4-1 and TRBJ1-5, with D maybe TRBD1 (6 bases). The CDR3 extends over 17 amino acids. Germline lookup yields CDR1 MGHRA and CDR2 YSYEKL. V was trimmed by 0 bases and J by 0 bases, leaving 12 bases between them. This CDR3 is CASSQEGGGSSNQPQHF. The CDR3 bases are TGCGCCAGCAGCCAAGAGGGGGGGGGCAGTAGCAATCAGCCCCAGCATTTT.

This chain uses TRBV19 with TRBJ1-1; tentative D call: TRBD1 (5 bases). Trimming took 7 bases from V and 6 from J, leaving 15 bases between them. Germline lookup yields CDR1 LNHDA and CDR2 SQIVND (reference sequence). The CDR3 has 13 amino acids. CDR3 residues: CASTPHGGPEAFF. The DNA of the CDR3 is TGTGCCAGTACTCCCCACGGGGGTCCTGAAGCTTTCTTT.

V is TRBV10-1 and J is TRBJ2-5, with TRBD2 identical over 11 bases. CDR3 size: 16 residues. Germline CDR1 reads WNHNN; CDR2 reads SYGVQD (reference sequence). V trimming: 3 bases; J trimming: 1 base; junction bases outside the gene matches: 4. This CDR3 is CASSDGLAGGQETQYF. DNA for the CDR3: TGCGCCAGCAGTGATGGGCTAGCGGGGGGCCAAGAGACCCAGTACTTC.

In the case of this clone: The sample carries other DNA sequences with the same CDR3. The chain employs TRBV6-5 and TRBJ2-7; D is possibly TRBD1 or TRBD2 (5 bases each). V lost 7 bases and J lost 6, with 10 bases in between. CDR1 is MNHEY and CDR2 is SVGAGI in the germline V gene. The CDR3 length is 11 residues. The CDR3 DNA is TGTGCCAGCACCAGAGGGGTCGAGCAGTACTTC. This sequence encodes CASTRGVEQYF.

This clone was picked up a small number of times. The same CDR3 arises from other DNA sequences in this sample as well. CDR3 residues: CASSYRQGAYEQYF. The CDR3 nucleotides read TGTGCCAGCAGTTACCGACAGGGGGCCTACGAGCAGTACTTC. The rearrangement links TRBV6-5 to TRBJ2-7; 9 bases fit TRBD1. The CDR3 contains 14 residues. The trim removed 2 bases at V and 2 bases at J, leaving 1 base unmatched. Looked up from germline, CDR1 is MNHEY and CDR2 is SVGAGI.

The V and J genes are TRBV19 and TRBJ2-1; perhaps TRBD1 as D (6 bases). Germline-derived CDR1 and CDR2 are LNHDA and SQIVND (reference sequence). There are 14 residues in the CDR3. Deletions cut 4 bases from V and 7 bases from J, with 14 bases between. In DNA form, the CDR3 reads TGTGCCAGTAGTAGGGGGCAGGGGACAAATGAGCAGTTCTTC. It encodes CASSRGQGTNEQFF.

The chain recombines TRBV5-6 with TRBJ1-2; D unresolved. Germline V CDR1 and CDR2: SGHDT, YYEEEE. Trimming cost V 4 bases and J 4 bases, with 17 bases left between them. This CDR3 comprises 15 residues. CDR3 residues: CASSQFGREPYGYTF. The CDR3 DNA sequence: TGTGCCAGCAGCCAATTTGGGAGGGAACCCTATGGCTACACCTTC.

The chain uses TRBV13 and TRBJ2-1; 10 bases line up with TRBD2. With V trimmed by 5 bases and J by 4 bases, 2 bases remained unmatched. Germline V gene lookup returns CDR1 PRHDT and CDR2 FYEKMQ (reference sequence). The CDR3 is 14 residues long. The CDR3 DNA sequence: TGTGCCAGCAGCACTAGCGGGAAGTACAATGAGCAGTTCTTC. Translated, it gives CASSTSGKYNEQFF.

The rearrangement joins TRBV5-4 to TRBJ2-5, with D unclear. Between the trimmed V and J ends, which lost 5 bases and 1 base, there was a span of 12 bases. Germline V lookup: CDR1 SGHNT, CDR2 YYREEE (reference sequence). This CDR3 is built from 14 residues. The CDR3 DNA reads TGTGCCAGCAGTTCCCAGGTGTTCCAAGAGACCCAGTACTTC. Translated: CASSSQVFQETQYF.

This chain uses TRBV5-8 with TRBJ2-5; TRBD1 might be the D (6 bases). CDR3 length: 14 amino acids. The V end lost 0 bases, the J end lost 4 bases, and 10 bases lay between the germline ends. Germline-derived CDR1 and CDR2 are SGHTS and YDEGEE. CDR3 region: CASSLAWTVETQYF. The CDR3 nucleotides are TGTGCCAGCAGCTTGGCCTGGACAGTAGAGACCCAGTACTTC.

This clone was counted once. The chain uses TRBV25-1 and TRBJ1-1; tentatively, D is TRBD1 (5 bases). This CDR3 is built from 17 residues. Trimming took off 1 base at V and 2 bases at J, with 17 bases between the two ends. CDR1 and CDR2 (germline): MGHDK, SYGVNS. The CDR3 DNA follows: TGTGCCAGCAGTGAATCAGGGACGGCCCTCTTAAACACTGAAGCTTTCTTT. This translates into CASSESGTALLNTEAFF.

The V call is TRBV28, the J call TRBJ2-1; D unresolved. V was shortened by 3 bases and J by 5 bases, with 11 bases between the two germline ends. This CDR3 has 14 amino acids. Germline-derived CDR1 and CDR2 are MDHEN and SYDVKM. The CDR3 loop is CASSFAQAHNEQFF. CDR3 bases: TGTGCCAGCAGTTTCGCGCAGGCCCACAATGAGCAGTTCTTC.